This TCR beta chain was found in a study of blood T cell repertoires in COVID-19. About the research overall: The United States, Italy and Spain provided the acute and convalescent COVID-19 samples. From T cells, B-cell-depleted T cells, or PBMCs came the material, which was cDNA or gDNA.

This CDR3 has 19 amino acids. V shed 6 bases and J 5 bases; nucleotides not matched to a gene: 18. The germline V gene encodes CDR1 SQVTM and CDR2 ANQGSEA. Under the authors' procedure: Amplified reference gene primers provided the basis for estimating nucleated cell counts. Libraries were prepared by immunoSEQ multiplex PCR; TCRdb keeps only in-frame clonotypes and omits some of them. V and J calls and clone size are copied from that table; D and trimming were computed from the DNA. Of 150,000 to 200,000 clones in the sample, 82% are singletons; the top ten hold about 8.4%. The specimen was peripheral blood. The chain combines TRBV29-1 with TRBJ2-1, with TRBD2 matching 14 bases. This sequence was found in a woman in her 70s with acute or convalescent COVID-19. The CDR3 here is CSVILPGLAGVRANNEQFF. In DNA form, the CDR3 reads TGCAGCGTCATCTTACCGGGACTAGCGGGAGTTAGGGCTAACAATGAGCAGTTCTTC.